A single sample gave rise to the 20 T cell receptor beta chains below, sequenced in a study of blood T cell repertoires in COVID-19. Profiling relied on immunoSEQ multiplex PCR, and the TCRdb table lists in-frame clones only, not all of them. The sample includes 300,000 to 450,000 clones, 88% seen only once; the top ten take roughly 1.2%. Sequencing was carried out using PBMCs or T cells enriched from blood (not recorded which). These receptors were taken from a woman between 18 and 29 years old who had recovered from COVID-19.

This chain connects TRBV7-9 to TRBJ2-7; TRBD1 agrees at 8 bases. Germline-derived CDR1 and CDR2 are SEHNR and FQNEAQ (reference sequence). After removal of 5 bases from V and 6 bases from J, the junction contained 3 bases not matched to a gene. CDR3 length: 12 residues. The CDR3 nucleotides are TGTGCCAGCAGCGTCGACAGGGGCGAGCAGTACTTC. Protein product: CASSVDRGEQYF. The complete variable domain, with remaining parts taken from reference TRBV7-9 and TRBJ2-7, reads DTGVSQNPRHKITKRGQNVTFRCDPISEHNRLYWYRQTLGQGPEFLTYFQNEAQLEKSRLLSDRFSAERPKGSFSTLEIQRTEQGDSAMYLCASSVDRGEQYFGPGTRLTVT.

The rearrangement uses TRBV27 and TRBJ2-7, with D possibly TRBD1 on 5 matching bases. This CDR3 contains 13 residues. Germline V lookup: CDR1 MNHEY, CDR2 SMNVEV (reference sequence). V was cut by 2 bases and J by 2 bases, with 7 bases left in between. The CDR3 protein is CASSLDRTYEQYF. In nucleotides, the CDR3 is TGTGCCAGCAGTTTAGACAGAACCTACGAGCAGTACTTC.

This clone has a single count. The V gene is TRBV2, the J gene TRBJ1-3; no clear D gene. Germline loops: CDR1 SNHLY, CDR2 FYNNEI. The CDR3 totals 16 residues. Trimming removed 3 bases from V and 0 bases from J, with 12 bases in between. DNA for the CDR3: TGTGCCAGCAGTGATTTACTCTCCTTCTCTGGAAACACCATATATTTT. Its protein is CASSDLLSFSGNTIYF.

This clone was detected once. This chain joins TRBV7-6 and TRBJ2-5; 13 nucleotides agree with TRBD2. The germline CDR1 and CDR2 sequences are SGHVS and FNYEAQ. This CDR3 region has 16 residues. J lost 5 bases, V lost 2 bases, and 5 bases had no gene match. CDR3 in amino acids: CASSLRRTSGGETQYF. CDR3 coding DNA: TGTGCCAGCAGCTTACGTCGGACTAGCGGGGGTGAGACCCAGTACTTC.

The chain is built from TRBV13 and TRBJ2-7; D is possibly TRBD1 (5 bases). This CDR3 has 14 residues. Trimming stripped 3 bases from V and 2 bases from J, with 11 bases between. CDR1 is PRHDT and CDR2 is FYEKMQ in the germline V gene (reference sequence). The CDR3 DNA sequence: TGTGCCAGCAGCTTCCGGACAAGGGCCTACGAGCAGTACTTC. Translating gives CASSFRTRAYEQYF.

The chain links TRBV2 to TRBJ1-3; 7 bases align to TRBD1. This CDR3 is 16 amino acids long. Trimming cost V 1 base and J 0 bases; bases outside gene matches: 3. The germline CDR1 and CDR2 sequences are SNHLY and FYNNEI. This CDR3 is CASSEGQGNSGNTIYF. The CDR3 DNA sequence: TGTGCCAGCAGTGAAGGACAGGGAAACTCTGGAAACACCATATATTTT. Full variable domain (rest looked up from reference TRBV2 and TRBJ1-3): EPEVTQTPSHQVTQMGQEVILRCVPISNHLYFYWYRQILGQKVEFLVSFYNNEISEKSEIFDDQFSVERPDGSNFTLKIRSTKLEDSAMYFCASSEGQGNSGNTIYFGEGSWLTVV.

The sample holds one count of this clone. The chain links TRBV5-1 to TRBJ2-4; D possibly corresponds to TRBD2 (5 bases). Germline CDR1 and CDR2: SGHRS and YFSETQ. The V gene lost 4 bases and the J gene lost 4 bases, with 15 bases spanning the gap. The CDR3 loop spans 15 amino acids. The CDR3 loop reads CASSPRYGEKNIQYF. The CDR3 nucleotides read TGCGCCAGCAGCCCACGCTATGGGGAGAAAAACATTCAGTACTTC.

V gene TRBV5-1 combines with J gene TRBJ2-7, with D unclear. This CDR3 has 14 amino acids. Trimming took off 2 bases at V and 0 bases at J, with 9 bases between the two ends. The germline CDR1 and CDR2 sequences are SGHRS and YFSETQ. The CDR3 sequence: CASSFSRSSYEQYF. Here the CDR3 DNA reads TGCGCCAGCAGCTTCAGCAGGTCCTCCTACGAGCAGTACTTC.

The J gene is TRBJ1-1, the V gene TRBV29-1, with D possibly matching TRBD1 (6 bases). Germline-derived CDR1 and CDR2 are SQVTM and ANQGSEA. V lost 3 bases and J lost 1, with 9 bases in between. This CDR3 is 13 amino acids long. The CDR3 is CSVERGPNTEAFF. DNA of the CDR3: TGCAGCGTTGAGCGGGGGCCGAACACTGAAGCTTTCTTT.

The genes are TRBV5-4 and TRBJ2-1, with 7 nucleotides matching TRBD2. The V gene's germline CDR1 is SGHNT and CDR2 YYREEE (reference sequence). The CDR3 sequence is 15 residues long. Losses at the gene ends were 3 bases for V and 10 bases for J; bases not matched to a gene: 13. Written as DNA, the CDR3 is TGTGCCAGCAGCTCCCCCAGCGGGATACTCGCGGAGCAGTTCTTC. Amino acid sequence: CASSSPSGILAEQFF.

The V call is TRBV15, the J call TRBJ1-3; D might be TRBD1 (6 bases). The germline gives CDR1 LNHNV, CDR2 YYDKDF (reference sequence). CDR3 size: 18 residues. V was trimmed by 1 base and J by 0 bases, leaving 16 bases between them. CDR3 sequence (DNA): TGTGCCACCAGCAGAGGGGTTTTACAGGGTTCCTCTGGAAACACCATATATTTT. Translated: CATSRGVLQGSSGNTIYF. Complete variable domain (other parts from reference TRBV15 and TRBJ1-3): DAMVIQNPRYQVTQFGKPVTLSCSQTLNHNVMYWYQQKSSQAPKLLFHYYDKDFNNEADTPDNFQSRRPNTSFCFLDIRSPGLGDTAMYLCATSRGVLQGSSGNTIYFGEGSWLTVV.

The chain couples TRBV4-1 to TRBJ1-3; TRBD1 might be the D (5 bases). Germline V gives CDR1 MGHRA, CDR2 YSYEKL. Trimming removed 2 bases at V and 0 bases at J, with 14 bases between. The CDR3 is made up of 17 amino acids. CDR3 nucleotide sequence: TGCGCCAGCAGCCAAAACGGGGCGGGGAGCTCTGGAAACACCATATATTTT. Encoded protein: CASSQNGAGSSGNTIYF.

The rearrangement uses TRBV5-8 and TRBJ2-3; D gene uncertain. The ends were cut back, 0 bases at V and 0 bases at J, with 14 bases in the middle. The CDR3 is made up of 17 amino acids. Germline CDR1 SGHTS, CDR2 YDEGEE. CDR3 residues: CASSLALTPTSTDTQYF. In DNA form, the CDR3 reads TGTGCCAGCAGCTTGGCCCTTACGCCTACTAGCACAGATACGCAGTATTTT.

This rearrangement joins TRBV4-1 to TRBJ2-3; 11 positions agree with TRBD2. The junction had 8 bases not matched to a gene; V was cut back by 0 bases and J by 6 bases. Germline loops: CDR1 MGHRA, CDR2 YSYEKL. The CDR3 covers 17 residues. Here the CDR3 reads CASSQDGVAGGPDTQYF. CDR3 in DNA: TGCGCCAGCAGCCAAGATGGGGTAGCGGGGGGGCCTGATACGCAGTATTTT.

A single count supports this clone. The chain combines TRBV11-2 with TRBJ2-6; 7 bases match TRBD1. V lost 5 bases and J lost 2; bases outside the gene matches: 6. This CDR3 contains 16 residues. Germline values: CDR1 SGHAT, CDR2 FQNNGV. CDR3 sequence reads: CASSVDRVAGANVLTF. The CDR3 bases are TGTGCCAGCAGCGTCGACAGGGTAGCTGGGGCCAACGTCCTGACTTTC. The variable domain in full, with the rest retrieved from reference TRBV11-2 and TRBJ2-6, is EAGVAQSPRYKIIEKRQSVAFWCNPISGHATLYWYQQILGQGPKLLIQFQNNGVVDDSQLPKDRFSAERLKGVDSTLKIQPAKLEDSAVYLCASSVDRVAGANVLTFGAGSRLTVL.

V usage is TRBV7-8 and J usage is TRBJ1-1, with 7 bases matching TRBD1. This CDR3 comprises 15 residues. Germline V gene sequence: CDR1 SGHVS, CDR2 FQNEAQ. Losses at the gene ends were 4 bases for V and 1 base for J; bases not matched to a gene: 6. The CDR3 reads CASSYPRTGNTEAFF. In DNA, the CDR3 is TGTGCCAGCAGCTACCCCCGGACAGGGAACACTGAAGCTTTCTTT.

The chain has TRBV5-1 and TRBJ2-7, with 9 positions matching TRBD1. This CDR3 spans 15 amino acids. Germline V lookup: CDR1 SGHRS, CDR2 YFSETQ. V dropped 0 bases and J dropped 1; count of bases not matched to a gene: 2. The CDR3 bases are TGCGCCAGCAGCTTGGGACAGGGGGAATCCTACGAGCAGTACTTC. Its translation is CASSLGQGESYEQYF.

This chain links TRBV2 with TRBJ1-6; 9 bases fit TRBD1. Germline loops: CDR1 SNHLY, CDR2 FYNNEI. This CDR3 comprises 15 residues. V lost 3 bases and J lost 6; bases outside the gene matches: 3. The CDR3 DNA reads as TGTGCCAGCAGTGAGAGGGGACAGGGTAATTCACCCCTCCACTTT. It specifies CASSERGQGNSPLHF.

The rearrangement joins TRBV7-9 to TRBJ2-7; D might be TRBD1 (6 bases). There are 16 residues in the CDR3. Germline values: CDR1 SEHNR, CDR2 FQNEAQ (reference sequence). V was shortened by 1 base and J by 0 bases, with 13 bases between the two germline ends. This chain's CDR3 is CASSLVGQGTSYEQYF. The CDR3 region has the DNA TGTGCCAGCAGCTTAGTGGGGCAGGGGACCTCCTACGAGCAGTACTTC.

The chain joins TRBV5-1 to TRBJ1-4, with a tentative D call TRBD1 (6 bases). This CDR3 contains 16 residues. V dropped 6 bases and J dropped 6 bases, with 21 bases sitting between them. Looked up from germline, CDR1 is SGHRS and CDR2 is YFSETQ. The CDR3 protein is CASTRVAQGGDEKLFF. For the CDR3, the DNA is TGCGCCAGCACCCGAGTAGCACAGGGAGGGGATGAAAAACTGTTTTTT.